These 9 T cell receptor beta chains originate from one sample sequenced in a study of CD8 T cells in ankylosing spondylitis. TCRdb re-called the 5' RACE reads through MiXCR, storing one row per CDR3 protein. The profile shows a few hundred thousand distinct CDR3 sequences, about 10% of them singletons. The sequencing sample was made of blood, either unsorted or a sorted T cell fraction (not recorded which). All receptors come from a male donor with ankylosing spondylitis or in good health (not recorded which).

This clonotype was counted at least ten times. V usage is TRBV5-6 and J usage is TRBJ1-1, with D tentatively TRBD1 (6 bases). The CDR3 runs to 15 residues. Trimming took 0 bases from V and 1 from J, leaving 10 bases between them. The V gene's germline CDR1 is SGHDT and CDR2 YYEEEE. CDR3 in amino acids: CASSLEDRPNTEAFF. CDR3 DNA sequence: TGTGCCAGCAGCTTGGAGGACAGACCGAACACTGAAGCTTTCTTT.

This clonotype was found many times. V gene TRBV12-3 or TRBV12-4 combines with J gene TRBJ2-7; D is ambiguous. The CDR3 is made up of 14 amino acids. V shed 5 bases and J shed 1 base, with 12 bases lying between them. CDR3 loop: CASSPLPGSYEQYF. The CDR3 DNA sequence: TGTGCCAGCAGTCCCCTTCCCGGTTCCTACGAGCAGTACTTC.

This clonotype has at least ten counts. The chain recombines TRBV7-2 with TRBJ1-6; D is ambiguous. The CDR3 sequence is 13 residues long. V lost 1 base and J 8 bases, leaving 6 bases between the germline ends. In germline, CDR1 is SGHTA, CDR2 FQGNSA. The CDR3 loop reads CASSLDIYSPLHF. CDR3 nucleotide sequence: TGTGCCAGCAGCTTAGACATCTATTCACCCCTCCACTTT.

Concerning this clonotype itself: Sequence at one end of the junction differs from germline and may be a read error. This rearrangement joins TRBV4-2 to TRBJ1-2; D is possibly TRBD1 (6 bases). The CDR3 totals 15 residues. Germline-derived CDR1 and CDR2 are LGHNA and YNFKEQ. The CDR3 DNA follows: TGTGCCAACAGCCAAGGGGGAACAGGTACCTATGGCTACACCTTC. It translates to CANSQGGTGTYGYTF.

This clonotype was detected ten times or more. For the CDR3, the DNA is TGCGCCAGCAGCTTGAGAGGGGATAGCAATCAGCCCCAGCATTTT. It specifies CASSLRGDSNQPQHF. The rearrangement uses TRBV5-1 and TRBJ1-5, with D perhaps matching TRBD1 (5 bases). V dropped 1 base and J dropped 0 bases, with 8 bases sitting between them. This CDR3 spans 15 amino acids. Germline CDR1 is SGHRS and CDR2 is YFSETQ. The variable domain in full, with the rest retrieved from reference TRBV5-1 and TRBJ1-5, is KAGVTQTPRYLIKTRGQQVTLSCSPISGHRSVSWYQQTPGQGLQFLFEYFSETQRNKGNFPGRFSGRQFSNSRSEMNVSTLELGDSALYLCASSLRGDSNQPQHFGDGTRLSIL.

CDR3 nucleotides: TGTGCCAGCAGCACCCCGACAGGGGAAGCTAACTATGGCTACACCTTC. It translates to CASSTPTGEANYGYTF. This sequence joins TRBV7-9 and TRBJ1-2; the match to TRBD1 covers 8 bases. Per the germline V gene, CDR1 is SEHNR and CDR2 is FQNEAQ (reference sequence). V shed 5 bases, J shed 0 bases, and the junction held 8 bases outside the gene matches. The length of the CDR3 is 16 residues.

The rearrangement links TRBV7-6 to TRBJ2-7; TRBD2 agrees at 7 bases. The CDR3 contains 15 residues. Trimming removed 3 bases from V and 4 bases from J; junction bases left unmatched: 9. From germline, CDR1 is SGHVS and CDR2 FNYEAQ. This chain's CDR3 is CASSLGEGTPYEQYF. The CDR3 bases are TGTGCCAGCAGCTTGGGGGAGGGGACTCCATACGAGCAGTACTTC.

This clonotype turned up a few times. The V and J genes are TRBV2 and TRBJ2-7; no definite D call. The V gene lost 7 bases and the J gene lost 0 bases, with 19 bases spanning the gap. The CDR3 has 16 amino acids. Germline V lookup: CDR1 SNHLY, CDR2 FYNNEI. The CDR3 is CASKDPLRKSSYEQYF. In DNA form, the CDR3 reads TGTGCCAGCAAGGACCCCCTGAGGAAGAGCTCCTACGAGCAGTACTTC.

This clonotype has only a few counts. The chain carries TRBV5-8 and TRBJ2-2, with D maybe TRBD1 (5 bases). This CDR3 is built from 14 residues. Looked up from germline, CDR1 is SGHTS and CDR2 is YDEGEE. Trimming took off 4 bases at V and 3 bases at J, with 10 bases between the two ends. For the CDR3, the DNA is TGTGCCAGCAGCCCATACAGGCACACCGGGGAGCTGTTTTTT. Protein sequence: CASSPYRHTGELFF.